The 20 T cell receptor beta chains in this list originate from one sample, sequenced in a study of T-cell memory formation after mild COVID-19. TCRdb re-called the 5' RACE reads through MiXCR, storing one row per CDR3 protein. The sample lists hundreds of thousands of distinct CDR3 sequences, about 20% occurring once. The specimen sequenced was PBMCs or a T cell subset sorted from them (not recorded which). The source is an adult woman who had mild COVID-19 (a few samples of this study predate the infection). Cell type and time point are not known.

J is TRBJ1-1 and V is TRBV5-5; a possible D gene is TRBD1 (6 bases). Germline V lookup: CDR1 SGHKS, CDR2 YYEKEE (reference sequence). The CDR3 has 16 residues. V shed 6 bases and J shed 5 bases, with 23 bases lying between them. CDR3 DNA sequence: TGTGCCAGCACCCTCTCGCCAGTAGGGAGGGGGACTGAAGCTTTCTTT. Its protein product is CASTLSPVGRGTEAFF.

V is TRBV15 and J is TRBJ2-2; 7 bases align to TRBD2. The ends lost 0 bases at V and 2 bases at J; junction bases unmatched: 3. Per the germline V gene, CDR1 is LNHNV and CDR2 is YYDKDF (reference sequence). The CDR3 extends over 16 amino acids. The CDR3 region is CATSRDRGVNTGELFF. DNA for the CDR3: TGTGCCACCAGCAGAGATCGGGGGGTCAACACCGGGGAGCTGTTTTTT. The full variable domain, completed using reference TRBV15 and TRBJ2-2, is DAMVIQNPRYQVTQFGKPVTLSCSQTLNHNVMYWYQQKSSQAPKLLFHYYDKDFNNEADTPDNFQSRRPNTSFCFLDIRSPGLGDTAMYLCATSRDRGVNTGELFFGEGSRLTVL.

The rearrangement uses TRBV25-1 and TRBJ1-1; D is possibly TRBD1 (6 bases). The CDR3 consists of 13 residues. Germline CDR1 and CDR2: MGHDK and SYGVNS. V was shortened by 6 bases and J by 11 bases, with 19 bases between the two germline ends. Here the CDR3 DNA reads TGTGCCAGCAGAGACCTACAGGGTTTCCCCGCTTTCTTT. The encoded protein is CASRDLQGFPAFF.

This clonotype was counted between two and nine times. The chain employs TRBV12-3 or TRBV12-4 and TRBJ2-7; possible D gene TRBD1, 5 bases. The CDR3 consists of 12 residues. Deletions cut 8 bases from V and 4 bases from J, with 12 bases between. CDR3 DNA: TGTGCCAGCCAGGGTAGGGCGTACGAGCAGTACTTC. This translates into CASQGRAYEQYF.

This clonotype was recorded a few times. This chain links TRBV7-9 with TRBJ2-1; 7 bases map to TRBD2. CDR1 and CDR2 from the germline V gene are SEHNR and FQNEAQ (reference sequence). V was clipped by 5 bases and J by 8 bases; unmatched bases: 18. This CDR3 region has 17 residues. The DNA of the CDR3 is TGTGCCAGCAGCACCAACCCCCCCAGCGGGAATTTCTATGAGCAGTTCTTC. Protein: CASSTNPPSGNFYEQFF.

The chain combines TRBV9 with TRBJ2-5; 15 positions match TRBD2. This CDR3 has 18 amino acids. The junction had 11 bases not matched to a gene; V was cut back by 4 bases and J by 4 bases. CDR1 is SGDLS and CDR2 is YYNGEE in the germline V gene. The CDR3 sequence: CASSRPGLAGGPGETQYF. The CDR3 nucleotides are TGTGCCAGCAGCCGCCCTGGACTAGCGGGGGGGCCCGGAGAGACCCAGTACTTC.

This clonotype was found a few times. V is TRBV15 and J is TRBJ2-1, with 11 bases lining up with TRBD2. The CDR3 contains 18 residues. The germline CDR1 and CDR2 sequences are LNHNV and YYDKDF (reference sequence). The junction had 18 bases not matched to a gene; V was cut back by 1 base and J by 13 bases. CDR3 residues: CATSRGAPLAGGDTVQFF. For the CDR3, the DNA is TGTGCCACCAGCAGAGGGGCCCCTCTAGCGGGAGGCGATACAGTACAGTTCTTC.

The gene calls are TRBV11-3 and TRBJ2-3; tentatively, D is TRBD2 (7 bases). The CDR3 is made up of 15 amino acids. Per germline, CDR1 SGHNT and CDR2 YENEEA. The V end lost 10 bases, the J end lost 10 bases, and 27 bases lay between the germline ends. DNA of the CDR3: TGTGCCACACTCGATCGGGGGGCCGCTACACCTCCGCAGTATTTT. It specifies CATLDRGAATPPQYF.

The chain is built from TRBV30 and TRBJ1-4; possibly TRBD1 for D (6 bases). This CDR3 spans 13 amino acids. The ends were cut back, 1 base at V and 8 bases at J, with 11 bases in the middle. Germline lookup yields CDR1 GTSNPN and CDR2 SVGIG (reference sequence). This chain's CDR3 is CAWSGGAYEKLFF. CDR3 nucleotide sequence: TGTGCCTGGAGTGGGGGGGCCTACGAAAAACTGTTTTTT.

This clonotype was counted ten times or more. The CDR3 region has the DNA TGTGCCTGGAGTCCGGGAGTAAATAGCAATCAGCCCCAGCATTTT. This codes for CAWSPGVNSNQPQHF. The rearrangement links TRBV30 to TRBJ1-5; D not certain. Germline values: CDR1 GTSNPN, CDR2 SVGIG (reference sequence). Trimming left V 2 bases short and J 0 bases short, with 11 bases between. This CDR3 comprises 15 residues.

The chain links TRBV7-9 to TRBJ2-7; either TRBD1 or TRBD2 may fit D (5 bases each). With 0 bases removed from V and 2 bases from J, the gap between germline ends came to 11 bases. The length of the CDR3 is 15 residues. Germline V gene data show CDR1 as SEHNR and CDR2 as FQNEAQ (reference sequence). The CDR3 sequence: CASSLAVGDAYEQYF. For the CDR3, the DNA is TGTGCCAGCAGCTTAGCCGTCGGGGACGCCTACGAGCAGTACTTC.

This clonotype has a count of ten or more. The rearrangement joins TRBV7-9 to TRBJ2-3; D gene unclear. Deletions cut 4 bases from V and 9 bases from J, with 14 bases between. The germline gives CDR1 SEHNR, CDR2 FQNEAQ (reference sequence). The CDR3 consists of 13 residues. The CDR3 here is CASSSSPALTQYF. Here the CDR3 DNA reads TGTGCCAGCAGCTCCAGCCCGGCATTGACGCAGTATTTT.

On this clonotype itself: A read error is possible here, since a much larger clone lies one base away. The genes are TRBV27 and TRBJ1-6; no firm D call. Germline loops: CDR1 MNHEY, CDR2 SMNVEV (reference sequence). This CDR3 has 14 amino acids. CDR3 sequence: CARSLWAANSPLHF. CDR3 nucleotides: TGTGCCCGCAGTTTGTGGGCAGCAAATTCACCCCTCCACTTT.

This clonotype was observed a few times. This rearrangement joins TRBV11-2 to TRBJ2-3; D unresolved. The CDR3 covers 18 residues. In germline, CDR1 is SGHAT, CDR2 FQNNGV. Deletions cut 0 bases from V and 4 bases from J, with 20 bases between. The CDR3 DNA sequence: TGTGCCAGCAGCTTAGATGTAGGTTTGAGCGTTTTTTCAGATACGCAGTATTTT. Translated, it gives CASSLDVGLSVFSDTQYF.

This clonotype was observed many times. This chain connects TRBV3-1 to TRBJ2-1; the D gene is possibly TRBD2 (5 bases). The CDR3 is made up of 17 amino acids. V lost 1 base, J lost 1 base, and 14 bases lay in between. Germline assignment: CDR1 LGHDT and CDR2 YNNKEL (reference sequence). DNA of the CDR3: TGTGCCAGCAGCCAAGGTCGAGGGAGCGGTTCCTACAATGAGCAGTTCTTC. This codes for CASSQGRGSGSYNEQFF.

The V gene is TRBV7-9, the J gene TRBJ2-5; 13 bases line up with TRBD2. The J segment lost 4 bases and the V segment lost 5 bases, leaving 7 bases of the junction unmatched. The CDR3 sequence is 16 residues long. CDR1 is SEHNR and CDR2 is FQNEAQ in the germline V gene (reference sequence). As DNA, the CDR3 is TGTGCCAGCAGCCAGACTAGCGGGGGGACCGGAGAGACCCAGTACTTC. This encodes CASSQTSGGTGETQYF.

This chain uses TRBV5-1 with TRBJ2-7, with TRBD1 matching 7 bases. The CDR3 totals 19 residues. Unmatched junction bases numbered 22, after V lost 4 bases and J lost 3 bases. In germline, CDR1 is SGHRS, CDR2 YFSETQ. The CDR3 bases are TGCGCCAGCAGCCCTCAGGGTTACGGTCAGGGGGTGGGGCGCTACGAGCAGTACTTC. It is translated as CASSPQGYGQGVGRYEQYF.

V usage is TRBV5-1 and J usage is TRBJ1-2; TRBD1 agrees at 10 bases. Germline values: CDR1 SGHRS, CDR2 YFSETQ. The V segment lost 4 bases and the J segment 4 bases; nucleotides outside the gene matches: 7. This CDR3 has 15 amino acids. CDR3 coding DNA: TGCGCCAGCAGCCCGGGACAGGGGCCGGCCTATGGCTACACCTTC. Protein sequence: CASSPGQGPAYGYTF.

This chain links TRBV15 with TRBJ2-1; 9 nucleotides align to TRBD2. CDR3 length: 14 amino acids. The V gene end was trimmed by 7 bases and the J gene end by 3 bases; junction bases not matched to a gene: 4. The germline gives CDR1 LNHNV, CDR2 YYDKDF (reference sequence). Written as DNA, the CDR3 is TGTGCCACCACAACGACTAGCGGCTACAATGAGCAGTTCTTC. It yields the protein CATTTTSGYNEQFF.

The chain has TRBV18 and TRBJ1-2; no reliable D call. The V gene lost 5 bases and the J gene lost 6 bases, with 16 bases spanning the gap. Germline lookup yields CDR1 KGHSH and CDR2 LQKENI. CDR3 length: 14 amino acids. The CDR3 protein is CASSVPGGPHGYTF. Written as DNA, the CDR3 is TGTGCCAGCTCAGTTCCAGGAGGTCCTCATGGCTACACCTTC.